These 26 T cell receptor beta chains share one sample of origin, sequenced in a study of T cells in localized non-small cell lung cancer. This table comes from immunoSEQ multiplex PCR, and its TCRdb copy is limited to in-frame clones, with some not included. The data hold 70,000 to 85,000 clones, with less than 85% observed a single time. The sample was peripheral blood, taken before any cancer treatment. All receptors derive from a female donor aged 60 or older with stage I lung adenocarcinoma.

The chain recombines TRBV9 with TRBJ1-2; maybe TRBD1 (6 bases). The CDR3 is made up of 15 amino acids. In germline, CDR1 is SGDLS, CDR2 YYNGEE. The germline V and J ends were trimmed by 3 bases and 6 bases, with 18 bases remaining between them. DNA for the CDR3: TGTGCCAGCAGCGCAACCTCTACAGGGATCGATGGCTACACCTTC. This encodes CASSATSTGIDGYTF.

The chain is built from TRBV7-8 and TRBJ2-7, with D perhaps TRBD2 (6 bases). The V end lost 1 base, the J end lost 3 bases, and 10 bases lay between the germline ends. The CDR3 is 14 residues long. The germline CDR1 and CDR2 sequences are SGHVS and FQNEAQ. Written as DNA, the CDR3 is TGTGCCAGCAGCTTAGAGTTGGGGGGCTACGAGCAGTACTTC. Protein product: CASSLELGGYEQYF.

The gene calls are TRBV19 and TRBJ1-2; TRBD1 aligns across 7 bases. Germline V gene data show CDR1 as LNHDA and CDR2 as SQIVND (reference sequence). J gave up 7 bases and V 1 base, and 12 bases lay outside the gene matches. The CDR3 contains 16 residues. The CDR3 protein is CASSIVGDRRRGGYTF. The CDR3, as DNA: TGTGCCAGTAGTATAGTGGGGGACAGACGTCGAGGTGGCTACACCTTC.

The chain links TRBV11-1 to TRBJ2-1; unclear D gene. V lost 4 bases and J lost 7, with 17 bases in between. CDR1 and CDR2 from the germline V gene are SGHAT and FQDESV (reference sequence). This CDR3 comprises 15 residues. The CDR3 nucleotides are TGTGCCAGCAGCTCCAGCTGGGTGGGAAAAAATGAGCAGTTCTTC. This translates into CASSSSWVGKNEQFF.

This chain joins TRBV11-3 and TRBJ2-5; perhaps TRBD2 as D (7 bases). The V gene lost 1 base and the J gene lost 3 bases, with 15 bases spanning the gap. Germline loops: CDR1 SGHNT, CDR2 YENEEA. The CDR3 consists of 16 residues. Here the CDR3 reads CASSLVTGAGEETQYF. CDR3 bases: TGTGCCAGCAGCTTAGTAACGGGGGCGGGAGAAGAGACCCAGTACTTC.

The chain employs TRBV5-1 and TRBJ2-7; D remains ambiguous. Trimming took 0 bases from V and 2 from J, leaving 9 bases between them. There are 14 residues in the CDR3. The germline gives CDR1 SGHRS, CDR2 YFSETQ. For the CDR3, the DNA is TGCGCCAGCAGCTTGGCAGCCAGAACCTACGAGCAGTACTTC. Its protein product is CASSLAARTYEQYF.

The CDR3 region has the DNA TGTGCCAGCAGCCAAGACAGGGGTCGCAACTATGGCTACACCTTC. Translating gives CASSQDRGRNYGYTF. This chain uses TRBV4-2 with TRBJ1-2, with D tentatively TRBD1 (6 bases). The CDR3 has 15 amino acids. The V end was cut by 0 bases, the J end by 2 bases, with 10 bases between. CDR1 is LGHNA, CDR2 YNFKEQ, per germline.

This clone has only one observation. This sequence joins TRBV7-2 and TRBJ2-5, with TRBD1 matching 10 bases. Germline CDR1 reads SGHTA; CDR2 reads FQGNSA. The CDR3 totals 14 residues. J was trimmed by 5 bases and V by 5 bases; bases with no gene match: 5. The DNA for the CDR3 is TGTGCCAGCAGCCTCCGACAGGGGGCGGAGACCCAGTACTTC. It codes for CASSLRQGAETQYF.

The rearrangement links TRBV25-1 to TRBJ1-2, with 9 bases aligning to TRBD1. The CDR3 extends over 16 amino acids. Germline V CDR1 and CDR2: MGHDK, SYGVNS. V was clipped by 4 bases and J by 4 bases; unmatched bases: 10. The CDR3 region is CASSGLTPGQGYGYTF. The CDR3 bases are TGTGCCAGCAGTGGCCTAACCCCGGGACAGGGCTATGGCTACACCTTC.

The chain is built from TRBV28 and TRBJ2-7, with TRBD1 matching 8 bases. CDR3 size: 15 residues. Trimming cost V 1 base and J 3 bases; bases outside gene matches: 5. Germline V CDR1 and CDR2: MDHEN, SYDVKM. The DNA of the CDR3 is TGTGCCAGCAGTTTATCCGGGACAGGAGACTACGAGCAGTACTTC. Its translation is CASSLSGTGDYEQYF.

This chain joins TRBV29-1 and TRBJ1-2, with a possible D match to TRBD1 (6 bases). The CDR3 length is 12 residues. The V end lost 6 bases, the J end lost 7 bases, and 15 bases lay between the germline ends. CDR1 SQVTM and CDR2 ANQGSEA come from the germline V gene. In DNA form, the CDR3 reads TGCAGCGTGGACGTCGGGGGGCCTGGCTACACCTTC. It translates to CSVDVGGPGYTF. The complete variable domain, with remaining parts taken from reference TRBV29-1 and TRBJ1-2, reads SAVISQKPSRDICQRGTSLTIQCQVDSQVTMMFWYRQQPGQSLTLIATANQGSEATYESGFVIDKFPISRPNLTFSTLTVSNMSPEDSSIYLCSVDVGGPGYTFGSGTRLTVV.

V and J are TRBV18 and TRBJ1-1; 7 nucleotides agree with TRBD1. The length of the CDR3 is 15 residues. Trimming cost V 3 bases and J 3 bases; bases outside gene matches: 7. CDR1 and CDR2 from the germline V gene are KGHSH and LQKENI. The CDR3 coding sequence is TGTGCCAGCTCACCTCAACAGGGGTGGGACACTGAAGCTTTCTTT. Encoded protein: CASSPQQGWDTEAFF.

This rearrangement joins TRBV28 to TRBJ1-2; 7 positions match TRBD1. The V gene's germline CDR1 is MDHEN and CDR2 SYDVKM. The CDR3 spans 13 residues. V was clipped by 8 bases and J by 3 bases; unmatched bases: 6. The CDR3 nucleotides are TGTGCCAGCGTCATCCAGGGGGACTATGGCTACACCTTC. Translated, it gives CASVIQGDYGYTF.

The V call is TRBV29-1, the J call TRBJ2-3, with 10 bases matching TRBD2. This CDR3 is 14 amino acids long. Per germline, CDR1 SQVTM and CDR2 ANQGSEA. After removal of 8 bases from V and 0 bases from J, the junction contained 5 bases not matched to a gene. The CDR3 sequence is CSWGGLASTDTQYF. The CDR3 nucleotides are TGCAGCTGGGGGGGACTAGCGAGCACAGATACGCAGTATTTT.

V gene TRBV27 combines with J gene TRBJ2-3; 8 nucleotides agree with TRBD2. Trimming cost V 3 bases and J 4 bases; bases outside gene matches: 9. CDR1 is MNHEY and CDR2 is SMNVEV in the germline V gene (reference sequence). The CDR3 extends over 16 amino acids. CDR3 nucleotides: TGTGCCAGCAGTTTCTTAGGACTAGCCCCGCCAGATACGCAGTATTTT. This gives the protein CASSFLGLAPPDTQYF.

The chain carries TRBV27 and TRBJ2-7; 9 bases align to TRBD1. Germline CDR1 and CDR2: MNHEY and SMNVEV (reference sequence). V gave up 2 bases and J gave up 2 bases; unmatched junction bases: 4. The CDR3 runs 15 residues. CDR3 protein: CASSLTGQGAYEQYF. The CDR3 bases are TGTGCCAGCAGTTTAACGGGACAGGGCGCCTACGAGCAGTACTTC.

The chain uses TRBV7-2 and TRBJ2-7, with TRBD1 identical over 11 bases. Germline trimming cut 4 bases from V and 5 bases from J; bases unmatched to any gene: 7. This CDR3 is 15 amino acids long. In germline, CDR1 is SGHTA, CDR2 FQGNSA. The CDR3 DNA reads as TGTGCCAGCAGCTCTCCGGACAGGGGGCATCACGAGCAGTACTTC. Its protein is CASSSPDRGHHEQYF.

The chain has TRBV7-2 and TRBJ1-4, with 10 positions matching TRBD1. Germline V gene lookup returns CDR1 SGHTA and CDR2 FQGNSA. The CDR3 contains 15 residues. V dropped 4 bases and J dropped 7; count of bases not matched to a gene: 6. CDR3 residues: CASSWGQGIFEKLFF. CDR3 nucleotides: TGTGCCAGCAGCTGGGGACAGGGGATTTTTGAAAAACTGTTTTTT.

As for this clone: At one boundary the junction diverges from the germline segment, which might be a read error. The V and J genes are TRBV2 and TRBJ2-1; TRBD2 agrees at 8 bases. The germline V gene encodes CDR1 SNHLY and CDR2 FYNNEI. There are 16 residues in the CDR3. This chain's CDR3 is CASSQAGDGSYNEQFF. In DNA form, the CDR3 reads TGTGCCAGCAGTCAAGCGGGGGATGGCTCCTACAATGAGCAGTTCTTC.

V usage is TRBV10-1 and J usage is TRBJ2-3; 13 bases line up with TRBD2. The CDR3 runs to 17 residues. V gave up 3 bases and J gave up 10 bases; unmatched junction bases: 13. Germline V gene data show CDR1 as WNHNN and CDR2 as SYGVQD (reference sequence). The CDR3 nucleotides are TGCGCCAGCAGTGATCTTGGGACTAGCGGGACGTCGGGGGCGCAGTATTTT. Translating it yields CASSDLGTSGTSGAQYF.

The DNA of the CDR3 is TGTGCCAGCAGTGAACGCAGGGGGAGAGATGAAAAACTGTTTTTT. It codes for CASSERRGRDEKLFF. The V call is TRBV6-1, the J call TRBJ1-4, with 7 bases that match TRBD1. Germline V CDR1 and CDR2: MNHNS, SASEGT. The CDR3 spans 15 residues. Trimming removed 2 bases from V and 6 bases from J; junction bases left unmatched: 6.

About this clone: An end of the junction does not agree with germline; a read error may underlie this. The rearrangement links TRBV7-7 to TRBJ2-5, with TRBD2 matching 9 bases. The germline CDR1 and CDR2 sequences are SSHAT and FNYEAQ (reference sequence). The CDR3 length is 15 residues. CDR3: CASSLAGAPQETQYF. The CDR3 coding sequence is TGTGCTAGCAGCTTAGCGGGGGCCCCTCAAGAGACCCAGTACTTC.

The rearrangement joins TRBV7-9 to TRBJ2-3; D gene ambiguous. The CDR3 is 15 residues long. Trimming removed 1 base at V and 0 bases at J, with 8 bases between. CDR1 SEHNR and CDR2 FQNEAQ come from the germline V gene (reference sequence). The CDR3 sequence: CASSLDSPSTDTQYF. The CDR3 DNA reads TGTGCCAGCAGCTTAGACAGCCCTAGCACAGATACGCAGTATTTT.

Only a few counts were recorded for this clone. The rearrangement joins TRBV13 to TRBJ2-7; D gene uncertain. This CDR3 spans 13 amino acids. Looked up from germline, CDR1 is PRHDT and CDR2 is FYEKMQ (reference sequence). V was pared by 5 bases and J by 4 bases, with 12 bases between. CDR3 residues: CASSLGGPYEQYF. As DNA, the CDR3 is TGTGCCAGCAGCCTCGGCGGACCGTACGAGCAGTACTTC.

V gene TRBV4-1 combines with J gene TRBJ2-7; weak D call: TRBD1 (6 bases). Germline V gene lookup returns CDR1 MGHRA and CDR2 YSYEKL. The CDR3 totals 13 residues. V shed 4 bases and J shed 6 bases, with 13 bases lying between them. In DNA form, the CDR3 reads TGCGCCAGCAGCCCCAGTGGGGGCCGCGAGCAGTACTTC. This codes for CASSPSGGREQYF.

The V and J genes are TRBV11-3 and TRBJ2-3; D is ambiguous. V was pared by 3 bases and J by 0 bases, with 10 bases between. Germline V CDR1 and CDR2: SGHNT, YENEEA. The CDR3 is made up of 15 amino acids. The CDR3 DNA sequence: TGTGCCAGCAGCTTGGCCTCCTTTAGCACAGATACGCAGTATTTT. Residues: CASSLASFSTDTQYF. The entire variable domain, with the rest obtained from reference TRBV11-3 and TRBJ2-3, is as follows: EAGVVQSPRYKIIEKKQPVAFWCNPISGHNTLYWYLQNLGQGPELLIRYENEEAVDDSQLPKDRFSAERLKGVDSTLKIQPAELGDSAVYLCASSLASFSTDTQYFGPGTRLTVL.